The clone carrying this T cell receptor beta chain was observed at least ten times. Its specificity is not known. These data are taken from a study of T and B cells in COVID-19 patients. From blood, about 250-550 ng of genomic DNA served as TRB template. Germline CDR1 reads LNHDA; CDR2 reads SQIVND (reference sequence). This CDR3 is 15 amino acids long. Between the trimmed V and J ends, which lost 3 bases and 5 bases, there was a span of 16 bases. The study's findings and limits: Few blood samples existed from mildly ill patients during symptoms or early in severe cases. No sequencing was yet done of CD4+, regulatory or CD8+ subsets, or of SARS-CoV-2-responsive or tetramer+ sorted cells.

TRB rearrangements were amplified by multiplex PCR with BIOMED2 TRB-A/B primers. TCRdb reanalysed the multiplex PCR reads using MiXCR and keeps one entry per CDR3 protein. The sample carries more than 11,000 distinct CDR3 sequences, 28% recorded once. The specimen sequenced was blood. The chain combines TRBV19 with TRBJ1-1; D is ambiguous. The receptor was isolated from a human donor who had recovered from COVID-19. The CDR3 bases are TGTGCCAGTAGTATGAGTACGGGGTCGGTAACTGAAGCTTTCTTT. Protein: CASSMSTGSVTEAFF.